The sequence of this TCR beta chain was determined in a study of T cells in Graves' hyperthyroidism and ophthalmopathy. A note on this clonotype: Its antigen remains unknown.

Diagnosis of hyperthyroidism was new in patients aged 18 to 65, and its duration was under 2 months. Authors of the study amplified TCR beta CDR3 regions from RNA transcripts. During a first-round RT-PCR of the TCR CDR3, the HTBI primer set was used. TCRdb independently ran MiXCR on the multiplex PCR reads; one entry per CDR3 protein. The repertoire consists of a few hundred thousand distinct CDR3 sequences, with about 16% occurring once and the leading ten covering 30% to 35%. General study points: Ophthalmopathy got predicted by the model a median around six months before its onset. Stable hyperthyroidism was told apart from ophthalmopathy by a model built on 13 V-J features.

This CDR3 is 15 amino acids long. V was pared by 0 bases and J by 2 bases, with 10 bases between. CDR1 is SGHRS, CDR2 YFSETQ, per germline. The material sequenced was blood. The chain links TRBV5-1 to TRBJ2-3; D may be TRBD2 (6 bases). This TCR derives from a woman aged 30 to 39 with Graves' hyperthyroidism. CDR3 coding DNA: TGCGCCAGCAGCTTGGACCCTAGCGCCACAGATACGCAGTATTTT. This gives the protein CASSLDPSATDTQYF.